The source of this TCR beta chain is a study of blood T cells in healthy people across ages. Overall study results and limits: Higher naive T cell percentage went strongly together with higher TCR beta diversity.

Trimming removed 4 bases at V and 3 bases at J, with 23 bases between. Germline V gives CDR1 SGHAT, CDR2 FQNNGV. There are 18 residues in the CDR3. With a J-beta primer mix and a sample-barcoded 5' primer, a second PCR ran about 6 to 11 cycles. One entry per CDR3 protein, called by TCRdb with MiXCR from the 5' RACE reads. This table holds 1.6 million or so distinct CDR3 sequences, roughly 32% found once. In regard to this clonotype: Its antigen is unknown.

The receptor was derived from a woman aged 25 to 39 in good health. The specimen sequenced was blood. This chain links TRBV11-2 with TRBJ2-3; D gene ambiguous. CDR3 bases: TGTGCCAGCAGCTCAATAGGCCAGACCGTTTATGGGACAGATACGCAGTATTTT. Protein sequence: CASSSIGQTVYGTDTQYF. The full variable domain, with the rest looked up from reference TRBV11-2 and TRBJ2-3, is EAGVAQSPRYKIIEKRQSVAFWCNPISGHATLYWYQQILGQGPKLLIQFQNNGVVDDSQLPKDRFSAERLKGVDSTLKIQPAKLEDSAVYLCASSSIGQTVYGTDTQYFGPGTRLTVL.